The rows below give T cell receptor beta chains drawn from one sample of a study of metastatic and nonmetastatic thyroid tumors. MiXCR was used by TCRdb to re-call the PCR reads. The repertoire includes approximately 15,000 clones, 12% of them detected once, and more than 15% sits in the top ten. Sequencing input: tumor tissue. The receptors originated from a female donor with papillary thyroid cancer or a benign thyroid nodule (not recorded which). Some clones in this sample may be carry-over from other donors' samples. Both conserved end residues are part of each CDR3. The order of the fields is V gene, clone size, J gene, D gene, CDR3 protein, CDR3 DNA. D genes are given only for firm matches. Rows may omit the clone size; those that give it use once, few, many or a size class.

V: TRBV5-1
size: many
J: TRBJ2-7
D: TRBD2
CDR3: CASSLAGGNLYEQYF
DNA: TGCGCCAGCAGCTTAGCGGGGGGCAACCTCTACGAGCAGTACTTC

V: TRBV6-2/TRBV6-3
size: medium-sized
J: TRBJ1-3
D: TRBD1
CDR3: CASSYGQGSSGNTIYF
DNA: TGTGCCAGCAGTTATGGACAGGGAAGCTCTGGAAACACCATATATTTT

V: TRBV28
size: many
J: TRBJ1-4
D: TRBD1
CDR3: CASSSNRGKGEKLFF
DNA: TGTGCCAGCAGTTCCAACAGGGGAAAGGGTGAAAAACTGTTTTTT

V: TRBV7-8
size: many
J: TRBJ1-4
D: TRBD1
CDR3: CASSRRGQGLNEKLFF
DNA: TGTGCCAGCAGCAGAAGAGGACAGGGCCTTAATGAAAAACTGTTTTTT

V: TRBV6-1
size: few
J: TRBJ2-3
D: TRBD2
CDR3: CASHLAATDTQYF
DNA: TGTGCCAGCCACCTAGCGGCCACAGATACGCAGTATTTT

V: TRBV7-3
size: many
J: TRBJ2-5
D: .
CDR3: CASSPDIGETQYF
DNA: TGTGCCAGCAGCCCGGACATTGGAGAGACCCAGTACTTC

V: TRBV27
size: few
J: TRBJ2-7
D: TRBD1
CDR3: CASNEKTGGDEQYF
DNA: TGTGCCAGCAATGAAAAGACAGGGGGCGACGAGCAGTACTTC

V: TRBV2
size: many
J: TRBJ2-3
D: TRBD2
CDR3: CASSAGGAHDTQYF
DNA: TGTGCCAGTTCGGCCGGGGGGGCTCACGATACGCAGTATTTT

V: TRBV5-1
size: many
J: TRBJ2-5
D: .
CDR3: CASKLAETQYF
DNA: TGCGCCAGCAAGCTTGCCGAGACCCAGTACTTC

V: TRBV5-1
size: many
J: TRBJ1-1
D: .
CDR3: CASSLEARNTEAFF
DNA: TGCGCCAGCAGCTTGGAAGCGCGGAACACTGAAGCTTTCTTT

V: TRBV19
size: many
J: TRBJ2-5
D: TRBD1
CDR3: CASSTQPRTGSQQETQYF
DNA: TGTGCCAGTAGTACCCAACCTCGGACAGGCAGTCAGCAAGAGACCCAGTACTTC

V: TRBV4-1
size: many
J: TRBJ2-5
D: TRBD1
CDR3: CASSQEGTAGGTQYF
DNA: TGCGCCAGCAGCCAAGAGGGGACAGCCGGTGGGACCCAGTACTTC

V: TRBV24-1
size: many
J: TRBJ2-2
D: .
CDR3: CATTVQGHTGELFF
DNA: TGTGCCACCACAGTACAGGGTCACACCGGGGAGCTGTTTTTT

V: TRBV11-2
size: medium-sized
J: TRBJ2-7
D: TRBD1
CDR3: CASSLTRTGYEQYF
DNA: TGTGCCAGCAGCTTAACTCGGACAGGGTACGAGCAGTACTTC

V: TRBV4-1
size: many
J: TRBJ2-5
D: .
CDR3: CASSQRGSGGETQYF
DNA: TGCGCCAGCAGCCAGCGAGGGTCAGGGGGGGAGACCCAGTACTTC

V: TRBV18
size: many
J: TRBJ2-2
D: .
CDR3: CASSPNSSPGELFF
DNA: TGTGCCAGCTCGCCAAACTCCTCTCCCGGGGAGCTGTTTTTT

V: TRBV20-1
size: .
J: TRBJ2-2
D: TRBD1
CDR3: CSAPRQGGNTGELFF
DNA: TGCAGTGCTCCCAGACAGGGGGGGAACACCGGGGAGCTGTTTTTT